This T cell receptor (beta chain) was sequenced for a study of blood T cell repertoires in COVID-19. Produced via immunoSEQ multiplex PCR; TCRdb's table is partial and in-frame only. This table holds about 250,000 clones, about 82% found once. Germline CDR1 reads MGHRA; CDR2 reads YSYEKL. The CDR3 extends over 19 amino acids. V trimming: 0 bases; J trimming: 2 bases; junction bases outside the gene matches: 12. The specimen sequenced was PBMCs or T cells enriched from blood (not recorded which). The sequence was obtained from a woman aged 50 to 60 with acute COVID-19. The rearrangement joins TRBV4-1 to TRBJ2-3, with 9 bases that match TRBD2. CDR3 in amino acids: CASSQDNGAGGPDTDTQYF. The DNA for the CDR3 is TGCGCCAGCAGCCAAGACAACGGTGCGGGGGGGCCCGACACAGATACGCAGTATTTT.